The 2 T cell receptor beta chains reported below all come from one sample, sequenced in a study of T-cell memory formation after mild COVID-19. MiXCR, applied by TCRdb to the 5' RACE reads, yields one record per CDR3 protein. Altogether 300,000 to 350,000 distinct CDR3 sequences are present, under 15% being singletons, with the ten largest covering roughly 23%. The sample consisted of PBMCs or a T cell subset sorted from them (not recorded which). These receptors all come from a man between 18 and 29 years old who had mild COVID-19 (a few samples of this study predate the infection). Cell type and time point are not known.

The chain has TRBV7-6 and TRBJ2-7; D may be TRBD1 (5 bases). Germline V CDR1 and CDR2: SGHVS, FNYEAQ. The CDR3 covers 12 residues. Trimming left V 5 bases short and J 6 bases short, with 11 bases between. CDR3 coding DNA: TGTGCCAGCAGCCCCAGCCAGGGCGAGCAGTACTTC. This translates into CASSPSQGEQYF.

The chain has TRBV7-2 and TRBJ1-4, with D possibly TRBD1 on 6 matching bases. The V and J ends lost 5 bases and 7 bases respectively, with 11 bases between them. The CDR3 has 13 amino acids. The germline gives CDR1 SGHTA, CDR2 FQGNSA. CDR3 residues: CASSPRRGEKLFF. Here the CDR3 DNA reads TGTGCCAGCAGCCCTCGCAGGGGTGAAAAACTGTTTTTT.